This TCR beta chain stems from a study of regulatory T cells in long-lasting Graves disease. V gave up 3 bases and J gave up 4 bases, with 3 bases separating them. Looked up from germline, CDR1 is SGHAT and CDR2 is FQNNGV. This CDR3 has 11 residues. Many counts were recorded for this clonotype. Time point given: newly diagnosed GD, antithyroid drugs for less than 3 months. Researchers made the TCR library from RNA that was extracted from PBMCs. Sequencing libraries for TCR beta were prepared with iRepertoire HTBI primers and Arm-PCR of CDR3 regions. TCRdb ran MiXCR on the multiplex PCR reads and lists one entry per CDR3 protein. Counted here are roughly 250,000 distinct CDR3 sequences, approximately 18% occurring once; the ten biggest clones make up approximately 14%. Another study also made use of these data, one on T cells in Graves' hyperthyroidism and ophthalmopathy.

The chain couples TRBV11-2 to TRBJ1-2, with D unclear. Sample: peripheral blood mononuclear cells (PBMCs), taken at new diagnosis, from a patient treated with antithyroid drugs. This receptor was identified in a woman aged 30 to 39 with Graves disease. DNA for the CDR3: TGTGCCAGCAGCTTCATCTATGGCTACACCTTC. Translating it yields CASSFIYGYTF.